The 28 T cell receptor beta chains below come from one sample, sequenced in a study of blood T cell repertoires in COVID-19. Using immunoSEQ multiplex PCR, the repertoire was profiled, and TCRdb retains in-frame clones only, with some absent. The sample has about 130,000 clones; 75% to 90% are singletons. The sample was peripheral blood. These receptors all come from a human donor in a cohort sampled during active COVID-19.

Only a few counts were recorded for this clone. DNA for the CDR3: TGTGCCAGCAGCTTGTACAGGGGGACTGGAAACACCATATATTTT. Translating it yields CASSLYRGTGNTIYF. The gene calls are TRBV7-2 and TRBJ1-3, with 8 bases lining up with TRBD1. The CDR3 consists of 15 residues. Germline CDR1 is SGHTA and CDR2 is FQGNSA. Trimming at V came to 3 bases and at J to 2 bases, leaving 3 bases not matched to a gene.

This clone was recorded a few times. The CDR3 DNA is TGTGCCAGCAGCCCCCCAGGGGCGACTGAAGCTTTCTTT. Its protein is CASSPPGATEAFF. The gene calls are TRBV5-5 and TRBJ1-1, with D maybe TRBD1 (6 bases). The CDR3 length is 13 residues. Trimming took 4 bases from V and 5 from J, leaving 12 bases between them. Per germline, CDR1 SGHKS and CDR2 YYEKEE (reference sequence).

This sequence joins TRBV18 and TRBJ1-1; D is possibly TRBD1 (6 bases). The CDR3 is made up of 13 amino acids. In germline, CDR1 is KGHSH, CDR2 LQKENI. With 9 bases removed from V and 0 bases from J, the gap between germline ends came to 11 bases. The CDR3 bases are TGTGCCAGTACGACAGGCATGAACACTGAAGCTTTCTTT. Amino acids: CASTTGMNTEAFF.

The V and J genes are TRBV7-9 and TRBJ2-5, with 12 bases matching TRBD2. The CDR3 sequence is 18 residues long. Per the germline V gene, CDR1 is SEHNR and CDR2 is FQNEAQ (reference sequence). J lost 5 bases, V lost 4 bases, and 14 bases had no gene match. The CDR3 spells CASSSLRPSGRAGETQYF. The CDR3 DNA follows: TGTGCCAGCAGCTCCCTAAGGCCTAGCGGGAGGGCCGGGGAGACCCAGTACTTC.

The chain links TRBV3-1 (or the pseudogene TRBV3-2) to TRBJ1-6, with TRBD1 identical over 10 bases. CDR3 length: 13 amino acids. Losses at the gene ends were 1 base for V and 14 bases for J; bases not matched to a gene: 2. Germline V CDR1 and CDR2: LGHDT, YNNKEL (reference sequence). The CDR3 region has the DNA TGTGCCAGCAGCCAAGCTGGGACAGGGGCCCTCCACTTT. Translating it yields CASSQAGTGALHF.

V is TRBV10-3 and J is TRBJ1-5; D might be TRBD1 (6 bases). The CDR3 is 17 amino acids. The germline V gene encodes CDR1 ENHRY and CDR2 SYGVKD. Trimming took 6 bases from V and 3 from J, leaving 21 bases between them. CDR3 sequence reads: CAISKTRTDPSNQPQHF. Written as DNA, the CDR3 is TGTGCCATCAGCAAGACCCGGACAGACCCTTCCAATCAGCCCCAGCATTTT.

This rearrangement joins TRBV5-1 to TRBJ2-3, with a possible D match to TRBD2 (5 bases). This CDR3 region has 16 residues. The V and J ends lost 2 bases and 0 bases respectively, with 13 bases between them. Per germline, CDR1 SGHRS and CDR2 YFSETQ. CDR3 nucleotides: TGCGCCAGCAGCTTAATGAAACGCGGGAGCACAGATACGCAGTATTTT. Its translation is CASSLMKRGSTDTQYF.

This chain uses TRBV19 with TRBJ2-7, with a tentative D call TRBD2 (6 bases). CDR3 length equals 15 residues. Germline V gene lookup returns CDR1 LNHDA and CDR2 SQIVND (reference sequence). The ends were cut back, 1 base at V and 4 bases at J, with 14 bases in the middle. CDR3 sequence reads: CASSIARGGEYEQYV. As DNA, the CDR3 is TGTGCCAGTAGTATAGCCCGCGGAGGGGAGTACGAGCAGTACGTC.

The rearrangement joins TRBV19 to TRBJ2-1; D gene unclear. The CDR3 has 15 amino acids. Germline V lookup: CDR1 LNHDA, CDR2 SQIVND (reference sequence). Trimming removed 3 bases from V and 4 bases from J, with 13 bases in between. The CDR3 sequence is CASSISPRRYNEQFF. The DNA for the CDR3 is TGTGCCAGTAGTATTTCCCCCAGAAGATACAATGAGCAGTTCTTC.

The chain has TRBV4-3 and TRBJ2-3, with D possibly TRBD2 on 6 matching bases. The CDR3 has 14 amino acids. Germline CDR1 reads LGHNA; CDR2 reads YSLEER. Trimming stripped 4 bases from V and 5 bases from J, with 13 bases between. CDR3 coding DNA: TGCGCCAGCAGCCCCTCCGGGACTGGAGATACGCAGTATTTT. This codes for CASSPSGTGDTQYF.

This chain uses TRBV29-1 with TRBJ2-3; D possibly corresponds to TRBD2 (7 bases). The V and J ends lost 8 bases and 0 bases respectively, with 18 bases between them. The CDR3 is 15 amino acids. Per the germline V gene, CDR1 is SQVTM and CDR2 is ANQGSEA. The CDR3 nucleotides are TGCAGCCTAAACGGCGGGGGCGGGAGCACAGATACGCAGTATTTT. Encoded protein: CSLNGGGGSTDTQYF.

The chain couples TRBV7-9 to TRBJ2-5; TRBD2 matches at 12 bases. The trim removed 5 bases at V and 0 bases at J, leaving 13 bases unmatched. CDR1 and CDR2 (germline): SEHNR, FQNEAQ (reference sequence). CDR3 size: 19 residues. The CDR3 DNA is TGTGCCAGCAGCCGCGTGCTGACTAGCGGGGGAGCTAACCAAGAGACCCAGTACTTC. It yields the protein CASSRVLTSGGANQETQYF.

This clone was observed once. The chain uses TRBV10-3 and TRBJ1-1, with D unresolved. From germline, CDR1 is ENHRY and CDR2 SYGVKD. This CDR3 region has 13 residues. Deletions cut 2 bases from V and 4 bases from J, with 8 bases between. CDR3 amino acids: CAISETRGTEAFF. CDR3 nucleotides: TGTGCCATCAGTGAGACCCGGGGCACTGAAGCTTTCTTT.

This chain links TRBV10-1 with TRBJ1-1; 8 bases are shared with TRBD1. CDR1 and CDR2 from the germline V gene are WNHNN and SYGVQD (reference sequence). This CDR3 region has 11 residues. The trim removed 9 bases at V and 5 bases at J, leaving 2 bases unmatched. Here the CDR3 reads CASGQGTEAFF. CDR3 bases: TGCGCCAGTGGACAGGGTACTGAAGCTTTCTTT.

The chain joins TRBV5-1 to TRBJ2-3; 9 nucleotides line up with TRBD1. Germline assignment: CDR1 SGHRS and CDR2 YFSETQ. The CDR3 is 16 residues long. Germline trimming cut 4 bases from V and 1 base from J; bases unmatched to any gene: 7. In nucleotides, the CDR3 is TGCGCCAGCAGCCCAGGACAGGGGTTAGGCACAGATACGCAGTATTTT. This encodes CASSPGQGLGTDTQYF. The full variable domain, with the rest looked up from reference TRBV5-1 and TRBJ2-3, is KAGVTQTPRYLIKTRGQQVTLSCSPISGHRSVSWYQQTPGQGLQFLFEYFSETQRNKGNFPGRFSGRQFSNSRSEMNVSTLELGDSALYLCASSPGQGLGTDTQYFGPGTRLTVL.

The chain employs TRBV5-1 and TRBJ2-3; a weak D match, TRBD2 (6 bases). This CDR3 has 15 residues. The V end lost 4 bases, the J end lost 0 bases, and 12 bases lay between the germline ends. Per the germline V gene, CDR1 is SGHRS and CDR2 is YFSETQ. The CDR3 DNA is TGCGCCAGCAGCCTGGTGGGGGGTAGCACAGATACGCAGTATTTT. Its protein product is CASSLVGGSTDTQYF.

As for this clone: The junction departs from germline at one end; a sequencing error may be responsible. The V call is TRBV7-7, the J call TRBJ2-3; TRBD2 matches at 9 bases. Germline loops: CDR1 SSHAT, CDR2 FNYEAQ (reference sequence). This CDR3 is 16 amino acids long. DNA of the CDR3: TGTGCTAGCAGCCGTGGGGTAGCGGGGGGCACAGATACGCAGTATTTT. Its translation: CASSRGVAGGTDTQYF.

The rearrangement joins TRBV2 to TRBJ2-7; TRBD1 agrees at 8 bases. CDR1 and CDR2 from the germline V gene are SNHLY and FYNNEI. This CDR3 is 13 amino acids long. Germline trimming cut 6 bases from V and 5 bases from J; bases unmatched to any gene: 6. The CDR3 here is CASRGTGYNEQYF. In DNA form, the CDR3 reads TGTGCCAGCAGGGGGACAGGCTACAACGAGCAGTACTTC.

The chain couples TRBV5-4 to TRBJ2-1, with D possibly TRBD1 on 6 matching bases. Trimming took off 4 bases at V and 8 bases at J, with 13 bases between the two ends. The CDR3 is 13 residues long. Germline V gene sequence: CDR1 SGHNT, CDR2 YYREEE (reference sequence). This CDR3 is CASSPTGFDEQFF. The CDR3 coding sequence is TGTGCCAGCAGCCCAACAGGGTTTGATGAGCAGTTCTTC.

The chain joins TRBV6-5 to TRBJ1-1; D uncertain. CDR1 and CDR2 from the germline V gene are MNHEY and SVGAGI. V was clipped by 5 bases and J by 2 bases, with 15 bases between them. CDR3 size: 15 residues. CDR3 loop: CASSPTIQRNTEAFF. For the CDR3, the DNA is TGTGCCAGCAGTCCCACAATTCAACGCAACACTGAAGCTTTCTTT.

The rearrangement uses TRBV6-5 and TRBJ1-1; D is unclear. Germline V CDR1 and CDR2: MNHEY, SVGAGI. CDR3 length: 15 amino acids. V was clipped by 2 bases and J by 0 bases, with 10 bases between them. CDR3 nucleotides: TGTGCCAGCAGTTACGAATTGGCGGTGAACACTGAAGCTTTCTTT. Amino acids: CASSYELAVNTEAFF.

The rearrangement links TRBV28 to TRBJ2-2; TRBD1 aligns across 9 bases. There are 13 residues in the CDR3. The trim removed 10 bases at V and 5 bases at J, leaving 5 bases unmatched. Germline V CDR1 and CDR2: MDHEN, SYDVKM. The CDR3 nucleotides read TGTGCCACTCTGGACAGGGGTACCGGGGAGCTGTTTTTT. Its protein product is CATLDRGTGELFF.

V and J are TRBV19 and TRBJ1-6; D remains unclear. Deletions cut 6 bases from V and 7 bases from J, with 13 bases between. The CDR3 extends over 14 amino acids. Germline V gene lookup returns CDR1 LNHDA and CDR2 SQIVND (reference sequence). The CDR3 DNA reads as TGTGCCAGTAGCCAAGGACCGGGGAATTCACCCCTCCACTTT. Its protein product is CASSQGPGNSPLHF.

This chain links TRBV15 with TRBJ2-5; D remains unclear. Trimming took 0 bases from V and 1 from J, leaving 9 bases between them. Per the germline V gene, CDR1 is LNHNV and CDR2 is YYDKDF (reference sequence). The CDR3 runs 15 residues. The CDR3 region has the DNA TGTGCCACCAGCAGAGATCCTGGCGGCCAAGAGACCCAGTACTTC. Translation: CATSRDPGGQETQYF.

This clone was counted a few times. The V call is TRBV10-3, the J call TRBJ1-2; tentative D call: TRBD1 (6 bases). CDR3 length: 13 residues. The V end lost 8 bases, the J end lost 4 bases, and 14 bases lay between the germline ends. Germline V CDR1 and CDR2: ENHRY, SYGVKD. CDR3 residues: CAIGRDISYGYTF. DNA for the CDR3: TGTGCCATCGGAAGGGACATTTCCTATGGCTACACCTTC.

The chain combines TRBV5-6 with TRBJ2-7, with 9 bases matching TRBD2. Trimming took 1 base from V and 7 from J; bases not matched to a gene: 9. Per the germline V gene, CDR1 is SGHDT and CDR2 is YYEEEE. CDR3 length: 15 residues. CDR3 amino acids: CASSLSLAGSGEQYF. CDR3 sequence (DNA): TGTGCCAGCAGCTTGAGCCTAGCGGGGTCGGGGGAGCAGTACTTC. The whole variable domain, filled in from reference TRBV5-6 and TRBJ2-7, reads DAGVTQSPTHLIKTRGQQVTLRCSPKSGHDTVSWYQQALGQGPQFIFQYYEEEERQRGNFPDRFSGHQFPNYSSELNVNALLLGDSALYLCASSLSLAGSGEQYFGPGTRLTVT.

The V gene is TRBV6-2 or TRBV6-3, the J gene TRBJ2-1; perhaps TRBD2 as D (6 bases). The CDR3 extends over 17 amino acids. Germline CDR1 is MNHEY and CDR2 is SVGEGT. V was clipped by 0 bases and J by 1 base, with 13 bases between them. CDR3 coding DNA: TGTGCCAGCAGTTACTCGGGACTGAGTCTTTCCTACAATGAGCAGTTCTTC. Translation: CASSYSGLSLSYNEQFF.

This clone was recorded a few times. The chain has TRBV2 and TRBJ2-6; the match to TRBD1 covers 8 bases. The germline gives CDR1 SNHLY, CDR2 FYNNEI. There are 16 residues in the CDR3. With V trimmed by 2 bases and J by 0 bases, 0 bases remained unmatched. The CDR3 protein is CASSETGGSGANVLTF. The CDR3 DNA follows: TGTGCCAGCAGTGAAACAGGGGGCTCTGGGGCCAACGTCCTGACTTTC. Full variable domain (missing parts from reference TRBV2 and TRBJ2-6): EPEVTQTPSHQVTQMGQEVILRCVPISNHLYFYWYRQILGQKVEFLVSFYNNEISEKSEIFDDQFSVERPDGSNFTLKIRSTKLEDSAMYFCASSETGGSGANVLTFGAGSRLTVL.